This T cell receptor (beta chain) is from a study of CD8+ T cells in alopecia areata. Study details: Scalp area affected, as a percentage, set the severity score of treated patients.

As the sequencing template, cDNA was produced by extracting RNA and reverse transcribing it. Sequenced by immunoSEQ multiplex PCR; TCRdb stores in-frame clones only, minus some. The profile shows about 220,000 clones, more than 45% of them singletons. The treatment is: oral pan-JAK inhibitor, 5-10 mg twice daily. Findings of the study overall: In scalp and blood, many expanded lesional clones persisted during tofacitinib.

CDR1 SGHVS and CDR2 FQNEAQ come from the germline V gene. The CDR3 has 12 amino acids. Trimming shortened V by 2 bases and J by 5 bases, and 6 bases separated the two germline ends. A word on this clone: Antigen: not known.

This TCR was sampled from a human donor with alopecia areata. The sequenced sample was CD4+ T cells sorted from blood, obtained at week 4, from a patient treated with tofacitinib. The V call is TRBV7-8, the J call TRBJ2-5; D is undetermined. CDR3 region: CASSLLDETQYF. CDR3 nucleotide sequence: TGTGCCAGCAGCTTACTTGATGAGACCCAGTACTTC.